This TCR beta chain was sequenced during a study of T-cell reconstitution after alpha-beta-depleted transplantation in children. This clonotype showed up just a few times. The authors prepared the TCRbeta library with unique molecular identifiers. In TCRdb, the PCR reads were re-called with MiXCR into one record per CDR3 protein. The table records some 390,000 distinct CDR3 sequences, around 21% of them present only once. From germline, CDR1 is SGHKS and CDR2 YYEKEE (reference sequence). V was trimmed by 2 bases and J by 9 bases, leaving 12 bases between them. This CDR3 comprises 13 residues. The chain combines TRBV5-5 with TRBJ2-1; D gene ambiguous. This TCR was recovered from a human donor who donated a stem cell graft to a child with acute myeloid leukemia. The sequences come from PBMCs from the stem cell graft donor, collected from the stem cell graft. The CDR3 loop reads CASSFQGPGEQFF. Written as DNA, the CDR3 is TGTGCCAGCAGCTTTCAAGGGCCGGGTGAGCAGTTCTTC.